This T cell receptor (beta chain) was recovered during a study of shared clonotypes between healthy human individuals. Study observations and caveats: Against clonotypes common to all four donors, non-shared ones had lower generation probabilities.

Some clones are missing from TCRdb's copy, which holds only in-frame ones; the method was immunoSEQ multiplex PCR. Here the sample spans about 960,000 clones, over 75% being singletons. The germline V gene has CDR1 SGHAT and CDR2 FQNNGV. J gave up 4 bases and V 3 bases, and 4 bases lay outside the gene matches. The CDR3 is 14 residues long. Comments on this clone: The antigen is unknown.

Recent acute infections and vaccinations were absent in the healthy HIV-negative adult donors. This TCR was sampled from a man between 18 and 29 years old in good health. The chain links TRBV11-2 to TRBJ2-5, with 8 bases aligning to TRBD2. Sequenced input: memory CD4+ T cells sorted from blood. Subset meaning: CD45RA-negative fraction. This chain's CDR3 is CASSFWAGGETQYF. DNA of the CDR3: TGTGCCAGCAGCTTTTGGGCGGGAGGAGAGACCCAGTACTTC.